This T cell receptor (beta chain) is drawn from a study of CD8 T cells in Susac syndrome. General study findings and limits: It was acknowledged in the study that the number of individuals who were included in its TCR sequencing and HLA analysis was relatively small.

With respect to this clonotype: The target antigen is unknown.

The CDR3 is 13 amino acids. Germline CDR1 reads SNHLY; CDR2 reads FYNNEI. The trim removed 5 bases at V and 7 bases at J, leaving 5 bases unmatched. Peripheral blood CD8+ and CD4+ T cells were profiled by TCR beta sequencing. It was healthy donors who served as the controls, matched for age and sex. Random-hexamer reverse transcription was applied to about 0.45 to 1 ug RNA. It was immunoSEQ multiplex PCR that amplified TCR beta CDR3 across 54 Vbeta and 13 Jbeta. TCRdb reanalysed the immunoSEQ multiplex PCR reads using MiXCR and keeps one entry per CDR3 protein. The sample lists approximately 150,000 distinct CDR3 sequences, just over 90% seen once, with 0.13% in the top ten.

This sequence was found in a human donor in good health. Material for sequencing was CD4+ T cells from PBMCs. This chain uses TRBV2 with TRBJ1-5, with 7 nucleotides matching TRBD1. In DNA, the CDR3 is TGTGCCAGCAGTAATACAGGGGACCAGCCCCAGCATTTT. Amino acids: CASSNTGDQPQHF.